Listed below are T cell receptor beta chains from one sample, sequenced in a study of T cells in Graves' hyperthyroidism and ophthalmopathy. Using its own MiXCR run on the multiplex PCR reads, TCRdb lists one record per CDR3 protein. The table has about 300,000 distinct CDR3 sequences, 20% to 25% seen once; the top ten hold roughly 24%. Material for sequencing was blood. The receptors were gathered from a man aged 35 to 55 with Graves' hyperthyroidism that later progressed to Graves' ophthalmopathy. Both conserved end residues are part of each CDR3. The D gene is left open where the match is weak. Size values are once, few and many counts, or a class for expanded clones, and some rows have none.

j_call v_call clone_size d_call cdr3_nt cdr3_aa
TRBJ2-7 TRBV12-3/TRBV12-4 . TRBD1 TGTGCCAGCAGTTTAGGGACAGGGGACGAGCAGTACTTC CASSLGTGDEQYF
TRBJ2-2 TRBV7-2 many . TGTGCCAGCGCCAGGGGCCGGAACACCGGGGAGCTGTTTTTT CASARGRNTGELFF
TRBJ2-7 TRBV6-1 . . TGTGCCAGCAGTGAAGAAACTCAATGGCGCTACGAGCAGTACTTC CASSEETQWRYEQYF
TRBJ2-7 TRBV6-5 many . TGTGCCAGCAGTTCCAAATACTGGGAGCAGTACTTC CASSSKYWEQYF
TRBJ2-7 TRBV12-3/TRBV12-4 . . TGTGCCAGCAGTACCACAGGCGAGAGCTACGAGCAGTACTTC CASSTTGESYEQYF
TRBJ2-5 TRBV9 many TRBD2 TGTGCCAGCAGCAGCCTAGCGGGAGGGAGGAGAGAGACCCAGTACTTC CASSSLAGGRRETQYF
TRBJ2-7 TRBV5-1 many . TGCGCCAGCAGCTTAGGGGCCCAGGGAGACTACGAGCAGTACTTC CASSLGAQGDYEQYF
TRBJ2-2 TRBV10-3 . . TGTGCCATCCGCGGGGTGGGCTGGGACACCGGGGAGCTGTTTTTT CAIRGVGWDTGELFF
TRBJ1-5 TRBV20-1 . TRBD1 TGCAGTGCCACCCCGGGACAGGTCCTTCTTCAGCCCCAGCATTTT CSATPGQVLLQPQHF
TRBJ1-5 TRBV5-6 . . TGTGCCAGCAGCTTGGTAGGCGCCAATCAGCCCCAGCATTTT CASSLVGANQPQHF
TRBJ1-1 TRBV14 many . TGTGCCAGCAGCCAAGACTCGGGGGGGTACACTGAAGCTTTCTTT CASSQDSGGYTEAFF
TRBJ1-6 TRBV2 . . TGTGCCAGCAGAACCTCCTATAATTCACCCCTCCACTTT CASRTSYNSPLHF
TRBJ1-2 TRBV28 . . TGTGCCAGCAGCCCTGGGACCGGGGGTAGCTATGGCTACACCTTC CASSPGTGGSYGYTF
TRBJ2-7 TRBV6-2/TRBV6-3 many . TGTGCCACCAGACAGAGCTCCTACGAGCAGTACTTC CATRQSSYEQYF
TRBJ2-2 TRBV7-6 many TRBD1 TGTGCCAGCAGCTTAGTCATAACAGGGGGAGCGAACACCGGGGAGCTGTTTTTT CASSLVITGGANTGELFF
TRBJ2-7 TRBV29-1 many TRBD2 TGCAGCGTTGGTTTGCGGGAGAGCTCCTACGAGCAGTACTTC CSVGLRESSYEQYF
TRBJ2-7 TRBV28 . TRBD2 TGTGCCAGCAGTTTAAGATTTTCGGGGGATGGACTAGCGTACCACGAGCAGTACTTC CASSLRFSGDGLAYHEQYF
TRBJ1-1 TRBV15 once TRBD1 TGTGCCACCAGCAGAGATAGGGGGCCCCTGAACACTGAAGCTTTCTTT CATSRDRGPLNTEAFF
TRBJ2-5 TRBV20-1 . . TGCAGTGATTGGGACAACGGGGAGACCCAGTACTTC CSDWDNGETQYF
TRBJ2-7 TRBV29-1 . . TGCAGCGCCATGGAGGAGAGCTACGAGCAGTACTTC CSAMEESYEQYF
TRBJ2-7 TRBV2 many . TGTGCCAGCAGGGCCGACGGCAGGGGTCACGAGCAGTACTTC CASRADGRGHEQYF
TRBJ1-1 TRBV20-1 few . TGCAGTGGGAGGGGGGTGAACACTGAAGCTTTCTTT CSGRGVNTEAFF
TRBJ1-1 TRBV2 many . TGTGCCAGCAACCCAGGCCAAAGCACTGAAGCTTTCTTT CASNPGQSTEAFF
TRBJ2-7 TRBV20-1 once TRBD2 TGCAGTGCTAGTGGACTAGCGGCCTACGAGCAGTACTTC CSASGLAAYEQYF
TRBJ1-2 TRBV12-5 . TRBD1 TGTGCTAGTGGTTCGGACAGGATCTATGGCTACACCTTC CASGSDRIYGYTF
TRBJ2-5 TRBV20-1 many TRBD2 TGCAGTGCTGGACTCGCGGGAGGCACCGGGACCCAGTACTTC CSAGLAGGTGTQYF
TRBJ2-5 TRBV2 . . TGTGCCAGCACTATTCAGGGGACGGAGACCCAGTACTTC CASTIQGTETQYF
TRBJ1-2 TRBV9 many . TGTGCCAGCAGCGTAAGGGGTTTAGGGGATGGCTACACCTTC CASSVRGLGDGYTF
TRBJ2-7 TRBV5-1 . . TGCGCCAGCGGTCGGGGGGCATCCTACGAGCAGTACTTC CASGRGASYEQYF
TRBJ2-7 TRBV7-3 many TRBD2 TGTGCCAGCAGCTTTGGGACTAGCGGGGCCGAGCAGTACTTC CASSFGTSGAEQYF
TRBJ1-2 TRBV4-2 many TRBD1 TGTGCCAGCAGCCAAGTGGGACAGGGGAACTATGGCTACACCTTC CASSQVGQGNYGYTF
TRBJ2-7 TRBV28 . . TGTGCCGGGCAGGGCAGGGGCGAGCAGTACTTC CAGQGRGEQYF
TRBJ2-6 TRBV28 many . TGTGCCAGCAGTGGTCGGGGAACAGGGCGATCTGGGGCCAACGTCCTGACTTTC CASSGRGTGRSGANVLTF
TRBJ2-3 TRBV20-1 . . TGCAGTGCTGAAGCTAGCGGCACAGATACGCAGTATTTT CSAEASGTDTQYF
TRBJ1-1 TRBV29-1 many . TGCAGCGTCCGACAGGCTGAAGCTTTCTTT CSVRQAEAFF
TRBJ2-5 TRBV29-1 many . TGCAGCTTTTTTAGCGGACAGGAGACCCAGTACTTC CSFFSGQETQYF
TRBJ1-2 TRBV6-5 many TRBD1 TGTGCCAGCAGTTACATCAGGGCAGGGGGAAACTATGGCTACACCTTC CASSYIRAGGNYGYTF
TRBJ2-5 TRBV2 many . TGTGCCAGCAATGGGGGGACCCAGTACTTC CASNGGTQYF
TRBJ1-1 TRBV28 many TRBD1 TGTGCCAGCAGTTTAGACAGGGGGGACACTGAAGCTTTCTTT CASSLDRGDTEAFF
TRBJ2-7 TRBV20-1 . . TGCAGTGCTAGAGAAGGACAGAGGAAGACCTACGAGCAGTACTTC CSAREGQRKTYEQYF
TRBJ1-1 TRBV29-1 many TRBD1 TGCAGCGCGCAACAGGGGGGTATCGGCACTGAAGCTTTCTTT CSAQQGGIGTEAFF
TRBJ2-5 TRBV20-1 many TRBD1 TGCAGTGCTTACATCCCAATGACCGGGACAGGGGGCCAAGAGACCCAGTACTTC CSAYIPMTGTGGQETQYF
TRBJ1-1 TRBV10-3 many . TGTGCCATCAGTGAGGGCAACACTGAAGCTTTCTTT CAISEGNTEAFF
TRBJ2-7 TRBV28 many TRBD2 TGTGCCAGCAGACTAGCGGAACCCTACGAGCAGTACTTC CASRLAEPYEQYF
TRBJ2-5 TRBV20-1 . . TGCAGTGCTATTTTAAGATCGTACCAAGAGACCCAGTACTTC CSAILRSYQETQYF
TRBJ2-2 TRBV12-3/TRBV12-4 . TRBD1 TGTGCCAGCAGTTTAAAGTCTTGGTGGCTACAGGGGAGTGCCAACACCGGGGAGCTGTTTTTT CASSLKSWWLQGSANTGELFF
TRBJ2-5 TRBV24-1 . . TGTGCCACCGGGGTGTCAGAGACCCAGTACTTC CATGVSETQYF
TRBJ2-7 TRBV12-3/TRBV12-4 many . TGTGCCAGCAGCAAAGACCGATACGAGCAGTACTTC CASSKDRYEQYF
TRBJ2-7 TRBV27 many . TGTGCCAGCAGTTCAGGACAGTTGTCGGAAGTAGATCACGAGCAGTACTTC CASSSGQLSEVDHEQYF
TRBJ1-2 TRBV12-3/TRBV12-4 many TRBD1 TGTGCCAGCAGGATCACAGGGGACTATGGCTACACCTTC CASRITGDYGYTF
TRBJ2-5 TRBV7-2 . TRBD2 TGTGCCAGCAGCCCTGGTCGACTAGCGGGAGTAGAGACCCAGTACTTC CASSPGRLAGVETQYF
TRBJ2-7 TRBV7-2 once . TGTGCCAGCAGCAGGGGTGTCTACGAGCAGTACTTC CASSRGVYEQYF
TRBJ1-1 TRBV27 . . TGTGCCAGCAGACGAATGAACACTGAAGCTTTCTTT CASRRMNTEAFF